This TCR beta chain was sequenced during a study of T cells in Graves' hyperthyroidism and ophthalmopathy. This clonotype was seen a handful of times. RNA transcripts gave rise to amplified TCR beta CDR3 regions. The HTBI primer set drove a first-round RT-PCR of the TCR CDR3. Using its own MiXCR run on the multiplex PCR reads, TCRdb lists one record per CDR3 protein. The profile covers 500,000 to 750,000 distinct CDR3 sequences, with under 60% appearing a single time and roughly 7.7% taken by the ten largest. This TCR was recovered from a woman between 18 and 30 years old with Graves' hyperthyroidism. Specimen: peripheral blood or thyroid tissue (not recorded which).

For the CDR3, the DNA is TGTGCCACCAGAACGGACTACACAGATACGCAGTATTTT. Protein: CATRTDYTDTQYF. The V call is TRBV15, the J call TRBJ2-3, with D possibly matching TRBD2 (6 bases). V lost 6 bases and J lost 2, with 9 bases in between. The CDR3 runs to 13 residues. From germline, CDR1 is LNHNV and CDR2 YYDKDF (reference sequence).